These T cell receptor beta chains were read from a single sample in a study of T cells in Graves' hyperthyroidism and ophthalmopathy. A single record per CDR3 protein comes from TCRdb applying MiXCR to the multiplex PCR reads. The sample has more than 300,000 distinct CDR3 sequences, about a sixth seen once. The sample was blood. The receptor source for this set is a woman in her twenties or thirties with Graves' hyperthyroidism that later progressed to Graves' ophthalmopathy. Both conserved end residues are part of each CDR3. The D gene is left open where the match is weak. Some rows have no size entry. The others give once, few or many, or a class for an expanded clone.

clone_size: many
v_call: TRBV20-1
j_call: TRBJ2-5
d_call: -
cdr3_aa: CSARIGGPLFFRDTQYF
cdr3_nt: TGCAGTGCCCGAATTGGGGGACCTCTTTTTTTTCGTGATACCCAGTACTTC

clone_size: many
v_call: TRBV28
j_call: TRBJ2-7
d_call: -
cdr3_aa: CASSLNPYHIRGSYEQYF
cdr3_nt: TGTGCCAGCAGTTTAAACCCATACCATATCAGGGGCTCCTACGAGCAGTACTTC

clone_size: many
v_call: TRBV12-3/TRBV12-4
j_call: TRBJ2-4
d_call: TRBD1
cdr3_aa: CASSTGVNIQYF
cdr3_nt: TGTGCCAGCAGTACAGGGGTTAACATTCAGTACTTC

clone_size: -
v_call: TRBV19
j_call: TRBJ2-6
d_call: -
cdr3_aa: CASRGSSGANVLTF
cdr3_nt: TGTGCCAGTAGAGGGAGCTCTGGGGCCAACGTCCTGACTTTC

clone_size: -
v_call: TRBV6-1
j_call: TRBJ2-1
d_call: -
cdr3_aa: CASSEQLLGNGEQFF
cdr3_nt: TGTGCCAGCAGTGAACAACTACTAGGTAATGGTGAGCAGTTCTTC

clone_size: -
v_call: TRBV30
j_call: TRBJ1-2
d_call: -
cdr3_aa: CAWSLGPANYGYTF
cdr3_nt: TGTGCCTGGAGTTTGGGCCCAGCTAACTATGGCTACACCTTC

clone_size: -
v_call: TRBV28
j_call: TRBJ2-7
d_call: TRBD1
cdr3_aa: CASSPNRGQGERFEQYF
cdr3_nt: TGTGCCAGCAGTCCCAACCGTGGACAGGGAGAAAGATTCGAGCAGTACTTC

clone_size: many
v_call: TRBV10-2
j_call: TRBJ2-7
d_call: -
cdr3_aa: CASSELDGVRHEQYF
cdr3_nt: TGCGCCAGCAGTGAGCTCGACGGGGTTCGTCACGAGCAGTACTTC

clone_size: many
v_call: TRBV12-3/TRBV12-4
j_call: TRBJ2-1
d_call: TRBD2
cdr3_aa: CASSPRGALSSYNEQFF
cdr3_nt: TGTGCCAGCAGTCCGCGGGGGGCCCTGAGCTCCTACAATGAGCAGTTCTTC

clone_size: many
v_call: TRBV7-9
j_call: TRBJ1-1
d_call: -
cdr3_aa: CASSLPRVTRENTEAFF
cdr3_nt: TGTGCCAGCAGCTTGCCTCGGGTGACAAGAGAGAACACTGAAGCTTTCTTT

clone_size: many
v_call: TRBV27
j_call: TRBJ2-3
d_call: TRBD2
cdr3_aa: CASSSSGGAPDTQYF
cdr3_nt: TGTGCCAGCAGTTCTAGCGGGGGGGCTCCAGATACGCAGTATTTT

clone_size: many
v_call: TRBV5-5
j_call: TRBJ1-5
d_call: TRBD1
cdr3_aa: CASSLVYDRGVDQPQHF
cdr3_nt: TGTGCCAGCAGCTTGGTCTACGACAGGGGAGTGGATCAGCCCCAGCATTTT

clone_size: once
v_call: TRBV11-1
j_call: TRBJ1-4
d_call: TRBD1
cdr3_aa: CASSHPGTGAANEKLFF
cdr3_nt: TGTGCCAGCAGCCACCCGGGGACAGGCGCGGCTAATGAAAAACTGTTTTTT

clone_size: many
v_call: TRBV6-1
j_call: TRBJ2-7
d_call: TRBD2
cdr3_aa: CASGLAGGLAGVGEQYF
cdr3_nt: TGTGCCAGTGGGCTTGCGGGGGGACTAGCGGGAGTTGGCGAGCAGTACTTC

clone_size: -
v_call: TRBV7-9
j_call: TRBJ2-1
d_call: -
cdr3_aa: CASSTSWGGEEQFF
cdr3_nt: TGTGCCAGCAGCACCAGCTGGGGGGGCGAGGAGCAGTTCTTC

clone_size: -
v_call: TRBV24-1
j_call: TRBJ2-3
d_call: TRBD2
cdr3_aa: CATSDLVTSGSTDTQYF
cdr3_nt: TGTGCCACCAGTGACCTCGTGACTAGCGGAAGCACAGATACGCAGTATTTT

clone_size: -
v_call: TRBV11-2
j_call: TRBJ1-4
d_call: -
cdr3_aa: CASRGPTNEKLIF
cdr3_nt: TGTGCCAGCAGGGGACCAACTAATGAAAAACTGATTTTT

clone_size: many
v_call: TRBV11-2
j_call: TRBJ1-1
d_call: -
cdr3_aa: CASSLGGADEAFF
cdr3_nt: TGTGCCAGCAGCTTAGGGGGCGCGGATGAAGCTTTCTTT

clone_size: few
v_call: TRBV11-2
j_call: TRBJ2-1
d_call: -
cdr3_aa: CASSLEIYSNYNEQFF
cdr3_nt: TGTGCCAGCAGCTTAGAAATTTATTCCAACTACAATGAGCAGTTCTTC

clone_size: many
v_call: TRBV28
j_call: TRBJ2-3
d_call: -
cdr3_aa: CASSTPTETDTQYF
cdr3_nt: TGTGCCAGCAGTACTCCGACAGAAACAGATACGCAGTATTTT

clone_size: many
v_call: TRBV24-1
j_call: TRBJ2-1
d_call: -
cdr3_aa: CATSLTGRQEHNEQFF
cdr3_nt: TGTGCCACCTCCCTCACGGGCAGACAGGAACACAATGAGCAGTTCTTC

clone_size: many
v_call: TRBV4-1
j_call: TRBJ1-1
d_call: -
cdr3_aa: CASSRNVGSGGTEAFF
cdr3_nt: TGCGCCAGCAGCCGGAACGTGGGATCGGGTGGCACTGAAGCTTTCTTT

clone_size: many
v_call: TRBV5-4
j_call: TRBJ2-1
d_call: -
cdr3_aa: CASSLGGTLSYNEQFF
cdr3_nt: TGTGCCAGCAGCTTAGGTGGGACTCTCTCCTACAATGAGCAGTTCTTC

clone_size: many
v_call: TRBV12-3/TRBV12-4
j_call: TRBJ2-5
d_call: -
cdr3_aa: CASRPTRGSQETQYF
cdr3_nt: TGTGCCAGCAGGCCGACTAGGGGATCACAAGAGACCCAGTACTTC

clone_size: -
v_call: TRBV5-6
j_call: TRBJ2-6
d_call: -
cdr3_aa: CASSLFGGIQAGANVLTF
cdr3_nt: TGTGCCAGCAGCTTGTTCGGAGGGATACAGGCTGGGGCCAACGTCCTGACTTTC

clone_size: once
v_call: TRBV12-3/TRBV12-4
j_call: TRBJ2-2
d_call: -
cdr3_aa: CASSLVAKTGELFF
cdr3_nt: TGTGCCAGCAGTTTGGTAGCGAAGACCGGGGAGCTGTTTTTT

clone_size: many
v_call: TRBV7-2
j_call: TRBJ2-3
d_call: TRBD2
cdr3_aa: CASSPGTIRTDTQYF
cdr3_nt: TGTGCCAGCAGCCCAGGGACTATCCGCACAGATACGCAGTATTTT

clone_size: many
v_call: TRBV7-2
j_call: TRBJ1-2
d_call: TRBD1
cdr3_aa: CASSLVWTGVVGYTF
cdr3_nt: TGTGCCAGCAGCTTGGTCTGGACAGGGGTAGTGGGCTACACCTTC

clone_size: -
v_call: TRBV6-6
j_call: TRBJ2-3
d_call: TRBD1
cdr3_aa: CASSYSTGETDTQYF
cdr3_nt: TGTGCCAGCAGTTACTCGACAGGGGAGACAGATACGCAGTATTTT

clone_size: many
v_call: TRBV9
j_call: TRBJ2-3
d_call: -
cdr3_aa: CASSPRPGGPFTDTQYF
cdr3_nt: TGTGCCAGCAGCCCCCGACCAGGCGGTCCTTTCACAGATACGCAGTATTTT

clone_size: many
v_call: TRBV29-1
j_call: TRBJ2-5
d_call: -
cdr3_aa: CSVEERQNYQETQYF
cdr3_nt: TGCAGCGTTGAAGAGCGTCAAAATTACCAAGAGACCCAGTACTTC

clone_size: -
v_call: TRBV4-1
j_call: TRBJ1-5
d_call: -
cdr3_aa: CASSQEGDPDNQPQHF
cdr3_nt: TGCGCCAGCAGCCAAGAAGGAGACCCGGACAATCAGCCCCAGCATTTT

clone_size: few
v_call: TRBV20-1
j_call: TRBJ2-1
d_call: -
cdr3_aa: CSVDSPSLGEQFF
cdr3_nt: TGCAGTGTGGACTCTCCGAGTCTTGGCGAGCAGTTCTTC

clone_size: -
v_call: TRBV12-3/TRBV12-4
j_call: TRBJ2-1
d_call: -
cdr3_aa: CASAHSDYNEQFF
cdr3_nt: TGTGCCAGCGCTCATTCCGACTACAATGAGCAGTTCTTC

clone_size: -
v_call: TRBV30
j_call: TRBJ1-1
d_call: -
cdr3_aa: CAWSVIRGNTEAFF
cdr3_nt: TGTGCCTGGAGTGTAATACGGGGAAACACTGAAGCTTTCTTT

clone_size: few
v_call: TRBV28
j_call: TRBJ2-7
d_call: -
cdr3_aa: CASRVAPSYEQYF
cdr3_nt: TGTGCCAGCAGGGTAGCGCCCTCCTACGAGCAGTACTTC

clone_size: few
v_call: TRBV4-1
j_call: TRBJ1-2
d_call: -
cdr3_aa: CASSQVGSKQGYTF
cdr3_nt: TGCGCCAGCAGCCAAGTGGGATCCAAGCAGGGCTACACCTTC

clone_size: -
v_call: TRBV20-1
j_call: TRBJ1-2
d_call: TRBD1
cdr3_aa: CSATKGAADYGYTF
cdr3_nt: TGCAGTGCTACTAAGGGGGCGGCGGACTATGGCTACACCTTC

clone_size: few
v_call: TRBV7-8
j_call: TRBJ2-7
d_call: -
cdr3_aa: CASRRGHGYEQYF
cdr3_nt: TGTGCCAGTCGACGGGGGCACGGCTACGAGCAGTACTTC

clone_size: many
v_call: TRBV28
j_call: TRBJ1-5
d_call: TRBD1
cdr3_aa: CASSPYLGQLNQPQHF
cdr3_nt: TGTGCCAGCAGTCCCTACCTGGGACAGTTAAATCAGCCCCAGCATTTT

clone_size: many
v_call: TRBV11-2
j_call: TRBJ2-3
d_call: TRBD2
cdr3_aa: CASRPSAGETDTQYF
cdr3_nt: TGTGCCAGCAGGCCTTCGGCGGGAGAGACAGATACGCAGTATTTT

clone_size: many
v_call: TRBV7-2
j_call: TRBJ2-3
d_call: -
cdr3_aa: CASSLFQITDTQYF
cdr3_nt: TGTGCCAGCAGCTTATTTCAAATCACAGATACGCAGTATTTT

clone_size: -
v_call: TRBV11-1
j_call: TRBJ2-1
d_call: -
cdr3_aa: CASSFRDQLYEQFF
cdr3_nt: TGTGCCAGCAGCTTCCGGGACCAATTGTATGAGCAGTTCTTC

clone_size: few
v_call: TRBV6-5
j_call: TRBJ1-5
d_call: TRBD1
cdr3_aa: CASSSGTGFGYSNQPQHF
cdr3_nt: TGTGCCAGCAGTTCAGGGACAGGATTCGGGTATAGCAATCAGCCCCAGCATTTT

clone_size: -
v_call: TRBV28
j_call: TRBJ1-5
d_call: -
cdr3_aa: CASTIFDLNQPQHF
cdr3_nt: TGTGCCAGCACTATCTTCGATCTGAATCAGCCCCAGCATTTT